The 26 T cell receptor beta chains in this list originate from one sample, sequenced in a study of T-cell reconstitution after alpha-beta-depleted transplantation in children. For TCRbeta, the library was prepared with unique molecular identifiers. TCRdb re-analysed the PCR reads in MiXCR, keeping a single row per CDR3 protein. The sample includes hundreds of thousands of distinct CDR3 sequences, roughly 15% of them seen just once. The sequencing used PBMCs, mostly from graft donor cells, collected 360 days after TCRalphabeta/CD19-depleted stem cell transplant. The receptors shown here come from a male patient aged 2 to 10 who had a stem cell transplant for acute lymphoblastic leukemia, so the T cells may come from the graft donor.

This clonotype was recorded a few times. The chain combines TRBV20-1 with TRBJ2-1; weak D call: TRBD2 (6 bases). The CDR3 is made up of 14 amino acids. Between the trimmed V and J ends, which lost 1 base and 2 bases, there was a span of 9 bases. Germline CDR1 DFQATT, CDR2 SNEGSKA (reference sequence). Written as DNA, the CDR3 is TGCAGTGCTAGAGGCGGCGGGACCTACAATGAGCAGTTCTTC. This sequence encodes CSARGGGTYNEQFF.

This sequence joins TRBV10-3 and TRBJ2-5; 9 bases agree with TRBD1. Germline-derived CDR1 and CDR2 are ENHRY and SYGVKD. Germline trimming cut 8 bases from V and 5 bases from J; bases unmatched to any gene: 6. CDR3 size: 13 residues. CDR3: CAIGGQGGETQYF. Here the CDR3 DNA reads TGTGCCATCGGGGGACAGGGCGGGGAGACCCAGTACTTC.

V is TRBV12-3 or TRBV12-4 and J is TRBJ2-2; 11 bases map to TRBD1. V gave up 6 bases and J gave up 6 bases; unmatched junction bases: 6. This CDR3 contains 15 residues. The CDR3 DNA follows: TGTGCCAGCAGCCAGAGGACAGGGGGCCCCGGGGAGCTGTTTTTT. Amino acids: CASSQRTGGPGELFF.

This clonotype was counted between two and nine times. The CDR3 reads CASSLAGAVMNTEAFF. For the CDR3, the DNA is TGTGCCAGCAGCTTAGCAGGCGCCGTCATGAACACTGAAGCTTTCTTT. V is TRBV7-9 and J is TRBJ1-1; D gene ambiguous. V lost 0 bases and J lost 0, with 11 bases in between. The germline V gene has CDR1 SEHNR and CDR2 FQNEAQ (reference sequence). There are 16 residues in the CDR3.

This clonotype was observed at least ten times. The chain employs TRBV10-3 and TRBJ2-3; D gene unclear. Germline values: CDR1 ENHRY, CDR2 SYGVKD. V was shortened by 5 bases and J by 10 bases, with 16 bases between the two germline ends. The CDR3 is 13 residues long. CDR3 coding DNA: TGTGCCATCAGTAAGGAATTCCAGACCGCGCAGTATTTT. It yields the protein CAISKEFQTAQYF.

Note on this clonotype: This may stem from a read error, because a much larger clone lies one nucleotide away. The chain employs TRBV12-3 or TRBV12-4 and TRBJ2-4; D is possibly TRBD2 (5 bases). The CDR3 is 14 amino acids. The CDR3 region has the DNA TGTGCCAGCAGCCGGGGAATAGCCAAAAACATTCAGTGCTTC. Protein: CASSRGIAKNIQCF.

This clonotype was seen at least ten times. This chain joins TRBV9 and TRBJ2-3, with 8 bases that match TRBD2. This CDR3 region has 16 residues. J lost 0 bases, V lost 1 base, and 4 bases had no gene match. Germline loops: CDR1 SGDLS, CDR2 YYNGEE. The CDR3 bases are TGTGCCAGCAGCGTACGGCCTAGCGGGAGCACAGATACGCAGTATTTT. This sequence encodes CASSVRPSGSTDTQYF.

The V call is TRBV7-8, the J call TRBJ2-5; D ambiguous. The CDR3 is 14 residues long. The V end was cut by 6 bases, the J end by 5 bases, with 16 bases between. Germline CDR1 reads SGHVS; CDR2 reads FQNEAQ. Here the CDR3 reads CASSIWASRETQYF. CDR3 DNA sequence: TGTGCCAGCAGTATATGGGCCTCACGGGAGACCCAGTACTTC.

This clonotype was seen only a few times. V and J are TRBV28 and TRBJ1-2; weak D call: TRBD1 (6 bases). The CDR3 sequence is 13 residues long. Germline V gene sequence: CDR1 MDHEN, CDR2 SYDVKM. The V gene lost 8 bases and the J gene lost 3 bases, with 13 bases spanning the gap. The CDR3 loop reads CASGSGTYYGYTF. Written as DNA, the CDR3 is TGTGCCAGCGGTTCGGGGACATACTATGGCTACACCTTC.

The sample holds a few counts of this clonotype. The rearrangement uses TRBV9 and TRBJ1-4; tentatively, D is TRBD1 (5 bases). The V and J ends lost 0 bases and 8 bases respectively, with 14 bases between them. Germline CDR1 SGDLS, CDR2 YYNGEE. The CDR3 extends over 15 amino acids. The CDR3 DNA reads as TGTGCCAGCAGCGTAGAGGGGCACCGAGGAGAAAAACTGTTTTTT. Its translation: CASSVEGHRGEKLFF.

This clonotype was picked up many times. The V and J genes are TRBV10-3 and TRBJ1-6; D may be TRBD1 (6 bases). This CDR3 is 16 amino acids long. Trimming removed 6 bases at V and 7 bases at J, with 19 bases between. Germline V gene sequence: CDR1 ENHRY, CDR2 SYGVKD. CDR3 sequence (DNA): TGTGCCATCAGCCCTGGAGGGGCAGGGGCCAATTCACCCCTCCACTTT. Translation gives CAISPGGAGANSPLHF.

This clonotype appeared a few times. This chain links TRBV10-3 with TRBJ1-5, with D possibly TRBD1 on 6 matching bases. Germline V gives CDR1 ENHRY, CDR2 SYGVKD. The V and J ends lost 6 bases and 6 bases respectively, with 12 bases between them. This CDR3 has 13 amino acids. The CDR3, as DNA: TGTGCCATCAGAAACAGGGTCGGTCAGCCCCAGCATTTT. Translated, it gives CAIRNRVGQPQHF.

The chain links TRBV28 to TRBJ2-5; 8 nucleotides agree with TRBD1. CDR3 length: 14 amino acids. The V gene's germline CDR1 is MDHEN and CDR2 SYDVKM. J lost 5 bases, V lost 6 bases, and 8 bases had no gene match. CDR3 in amino acids: CASSPRDRWETQYF. The CDR3 bases are TGTGCCAGCAGCCCTAGGGACAGGTGGGAGACCCAGTACTTC.

A few counts support this clonotype. The V call is TRBV20-1, the J call TRBJ1-1, with D uncertain. The CDR3 loop spans 12 amino acids. Trimming took off 1 base at V and 1 base at J, with 4 bases between the two ends. Germline assignment: CDR1 DFQATT and CDR2 SNEGSKA (reference sequence). The CDR3 DNA follows: TGCAGTGCTAGAGGATGGAACACTGAAGCTTTCTTT. This codes for CSARGWNTEAFF.

The chain recombines TRBV25-1 with TRBJ1-1, with D hard to call. CDR3 length equals 13 residues. Per the germline V gene, CDR1 is MGHDK and CDR2 is SYGVNS. V shed 4 bases and J shed 7 bases, with 13 bases lying between them. CDR3 region: CASSGRGGNEAFF. Written as DNA, the CDR3 is TGTGCCAGCAGTGGGCGGGGAGGTAATGAAGCTTTCTTT.

This clonotype was seen many times. V and J are TRBV6-2 or TRBV6-3 and TRBJ2-7; perhaps TRBD1 as D (6 bases). Trimming left V 6 bases short and J 6 bases short, with 18 bases between. CDR3 length equals 14 residues. CDR1 is MNHEY, CDR2 SVGEGT, per germline. For the CDR3, the DNA is TGTGCCAGCAGGAAATCGGGACACCTCTCCGAGCAGTACTTC. It encodes CASRKSGHLSEQYF.

The chain employs TRBV28 and TRBJ1-2; D is undetermined. The V and J ends lost 2 bases and 3 bases respectively, with 10 bases between them. Germline lookup yields CDR1 MDHEN and CDR2 SYDVKM. CDR3 length: 14 residues. The chain's CDR3 is CASSLVGEDYGYTF. The CDR3, as DNA: TGTGCCAGCAGTTTAGTCGGGGAGGACTATGGCTACACCTTC.

This clonotype has more than one count but fewer than ten. The chain joins TRBV19 to TRBJ1-5, with a possible D match to TRBD1 (5 bases). V lost 6 bases and J lost 7, with 16 bases in between. The CDR3 sequence is 14 residues long. CDR1 LNHDA and CDR2 SQIVND come from the germline V gene (reference sequence). CDR3 sequence (DNA): TGTGCCAGTAGCTCCGGGACCCTGAGACAGCCCCAGCATTTT. It yields the protein CASSSGTLRQPQHF.

This clonotype occurred many times. The chain employs TRBV12-3 or TRBV12-4 and TRBJ2-1; D gene uncertain. The V and J ends lost 6 bases and 12 bases respectively, with 18 bases between them. The CDR3 extends over 13 amino acids. CDR3 sequence reads: CASSPPEVIGQFF. The CDR3 DNA is TGTGCCAGCAGCCCCCCCGAGGTGATCGGGCAGTTCTTC.

A note on this clonotype: A much larger clone sits a single nucleotide away, making a read error possible. It is likely a read error, because the conserved phenylalanine at the end of the CDR3 is missing. The chain employs TRBV12-3 or TRBV12-4 and TRBJ1-1; 8 nucleotides match TRBD1. V trimming: 8 bases; J trimming: 1 base; junction bases outside the gene matches: 3. The CDR3 is 13 residues long. Here the CDR3 reads CASVDRGNTEAFY. CDR3 DNA: TGTGCCAGCGTCGACAGGGGGAACACTGAAGCTTTCTAT.

The CDR3 DNA sequence: TGTGCCAGCAGCCCTTGGCGGGGACAGGGTGACGAGCAGTACTTC. It translates to CASSPWRGQGDEQYF. The rearrangement joins TRBV5-6 to TRBJ2-7, with 9 bases aligning to TRBD1. The CDR3 runs to 15 residues. J was trimmed by 5 bases and V by 4 bases; bases with no gene match: 10. Germline V gene data show CDR1 as SGHDT and CDR2 as YYEEEE.

The rearrangement joins TRBV10-3 to TRBJ1-2; 10 bases align to TRBD1. The CDR3 has 13 residues. V was pared by 6 bases and J by 8 bases, with 6 bases of the junction left unmatched. From germline, CDR1 is ENHRY and CDR2 SYGVKD. This CDR3 reads CAISRQGAGGYTF. CDR3 bases: TGTGCCATCAGCAGACAGGGGGCGGGAGGCTACACCTTC.

This clonotype occurred many times. The J gene is TRBJ2-1, the V gene TRBV10-3, with TRBD2 matching 11 bases. CDR1 and CDR2 from the germline V gene are ENHRY and SYGVKD. The CDR3 spans 13 residues. With 10 bases clipped from V and 6 bases from J, the junction kept 5 bases outside the gene matches. The CDR3 sequence: CATAGLAGNEQFF. CDR3 nucleotide sequence: TGTGCCACGGCCGGACTAGCGGGCAATGAGCAGTTCTTC.

This clonotype was found a few times. The chain employs TRBV5-1 and TRBJ1-1; TRBD1 is a possible D gene (5 bases). CDR1 is SGHRS and CDR2 is YFSETQ in the germline V gene. The CDR3 has 15 residues. V was pared by 4 bases and J by 4 bases, with 17 bases between. The CDR3 nucleotides read TGCGCCAGCAGCCTAATCCGGGAAGGGGTCACTGAAGCTTTCTTT. Amino acids: CASSLIREGVTEAFF.

This clonotype showed up many times. Here the CDR3 reads CAISEAELYEQYF. CDR3 in DNA: TGTGCCATCAGTGAGGCAGAACTCTACGAGCAGTACTTC. The rearrangement links TRBV10-3 to TRBJ2-7; no reliable D call. Germline V CDR1 and CDR2: ENHRY, SYGVKD. V was clipped by 2 bases and J by 3 bases, with 8 bases between them. There are 13 residues in the CDR3.

This clonotype was picked up many times. The V and J genes are TRBV6-5 and TRBJ1-2; D not resolved. V was trimmed by 2 bases and J by 4 bases, leaving 17 bases between them. CDR1 MNHEY and CDR2 SVGAGI come from the germline V gene. The length of the CDR3 is 16 residues. The CDR3 DNA follows: TGTGCCAGCAGTTACGAGGCCTACCCTTCCCTCTATGGCTACACCTTC. It is translated as CASSYEAYPSLYGYTF.